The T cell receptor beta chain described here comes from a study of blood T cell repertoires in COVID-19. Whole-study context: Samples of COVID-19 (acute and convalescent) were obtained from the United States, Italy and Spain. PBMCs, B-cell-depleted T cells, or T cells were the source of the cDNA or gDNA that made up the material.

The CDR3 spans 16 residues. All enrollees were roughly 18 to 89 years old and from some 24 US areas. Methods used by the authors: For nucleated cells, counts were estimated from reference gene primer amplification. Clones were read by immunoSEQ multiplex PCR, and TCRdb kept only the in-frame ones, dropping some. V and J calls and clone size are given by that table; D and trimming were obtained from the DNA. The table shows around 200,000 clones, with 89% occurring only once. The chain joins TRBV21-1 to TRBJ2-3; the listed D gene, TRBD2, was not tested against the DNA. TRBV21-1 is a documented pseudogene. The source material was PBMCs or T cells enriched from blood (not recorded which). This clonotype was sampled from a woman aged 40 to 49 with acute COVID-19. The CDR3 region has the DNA TGTGCCAGCAGCAAATCTCCGCGGGAGAGGACAGATACGCAGTATTTT. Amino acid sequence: CASSKSPRERTDTQYF.